Listed below are T cell receptor beta chains from one sample, sequenced in a study of tumor-infiltrating lymphocytes in primary liver carcinoma. TCRdb re-derived calls from the multiplex PCR reads in MiXCR, one entry per CDR3 protein. The table lists 70,000 to 85,000 distinct CDR3 sequences, over 70% of them singletons, with roughly 15% in the top ten. The specimen was liver tumor tissue from sampling region 4. These receptors were taken from a woman in her sixties or seventies with primary liver carcinoma and hepatitis B virus infection. Both conserved end residues are part of each CDR3. The order of the fields is CDR3 protein, CDR3 DNA, D gene, V gene, J gene, clone size. A D gene is named only where the DNA matches it firmly. Not every row has a clone size; where given, it reads once, few, many or a size class.

CDR3: CASSSRTGTTIDGYTF
DNA: TGTGCCAGCAGTTCCCGTACAGGGACTACCATCGATGGCTACACCTTC
D: .
V: TRBV6-5
J: TRBJ1-2
size: many

CDR3: CASSSTSGFSYEQYF
DNA: TGTGCCAGCAGTTCGACTAGCGGATTCTCCTACGAGCAGTACTTC
D: TRBD2
V: TRBV7-9
J: TRBJ2-7
size: many

CDR3: CASSVRTSGSNEQFF
DNA: TGTGCCAGCAGCGTCAGGACTAGCGGGAGTAATGAGCAGTTCTTC
D: TRBD2
V: TRBV7-2
J: TRBJ2-1
size: few

CDR3: CANKLIQGGNTEASF
DNA: TGTGCCAACAAGCTAATACAGGGAGGAAACACTGAAGCTTCCTTT
D: .
V: TRBV6-5
J: TRBJ1-1
size: .

CDR3: CASSKGQYGYTF
DNA: TGTGCCAGCAGCAAAGGGCAGTATGGTTACACCTTC
D: .
V: TRBV6-5
J: TRBJ1-2
size: .

CDR3: CSFEAPETRGRAAGEQYF
DNA: TGCAGCTTTGAAGCCCCCGAGACTAGAGGGAGGGCTGCAGGCGAGCAGTACTTC
D: TRBD2
V: TRBV29-1
J: TRBJ2-7
size: once

CDR3: CASSTGTGVRADTQYF
DNA: TGCGCCAGCAGCACTGGGACAGGGGTCCGCGCAGATACGCAGTATTTT
D: TRBD1
V: TRBV5-1
J: TRBJ2-3
size: .

CDR3: CSVAASGRGKDTQYF
DNA: TGCAGCGTTGCAGCTAGTGGCCGGGGTAAAGATACGCAGTATTTT
D: .
V: TRBV29-1
J: TRBJ2-3
size: once

CDR3: CASSLVAIARGEQFF
DNA: TGTGCCAGCAGCTTGGTAGCGATTGCCCGGGGTGAGCAGTTCTTC
D: .
V: TRBV11-3
J: TRBJ2-1
size: .

CDR3: CASSASNQPQHF
DNA: TGTGCCAGCAGCGCAAGCAATCAGCCCCAGCATTTT
D: .
V: TRBV7-8
J: TRBJ1-5
size: many

CDR3: CASSQTVSQLGNEQFF
DNA: TGTGCCAGCAGTCAAACCGTCAGCCAATTGGGGAATGAGCAGTTCTTC
D: .
V: TRBV11-1
J: TRBJ2-1
size: .

CDR3: CASRQGPGLATMEQSF
DNA: TGTGCCAGCAGGCAAGGACCGGGACTAGCAACCATGGAGCAGTCCTTC
D: TRBD2
V: TRBV4-2
J: TRBJ2-1
size: once

CDR3: CSVVWLAGGPHYNERFF
DNA: TGCAGCGTTGTTTGGCTAGCGGGAGGTCCCCACTACAATGAGCGGTTCTTC
D: TRBD2
V: TRBV29-1
J: TRBJ2-1
size: few

CDR3: CAGSNRDEYYEKYF
DNA: TGTGCCGGCAGTAACCGGGACGAATACTACGAGAAGTACTTC
D: .
V: TRBV6-1
J: TRBJ2-7
size: .

CDR3: CVSSQDSTGTGKQPQHF
DNA: TGTGTCAGCAGTCAAGACTCGACCGGGACAGGGAAACAGCCCCAGCATTTT
D: TRBD1
V: TRBV4-2
J: TRBJ1-5
size: .

CDR3: CASSLDAEEFNTEAFF
DNA: TGCGCCAGCAGCTTGGATGCGGAGGAGTTCAACACTGAAGCTTTCTTT
D: .
V: TRBV5-1
J: TRBJ1-1
size: .

CDR3: CANSYGTRNTEAFF
DNA: TGTGCCAACAGTTACGGGACAAGGAACACTGAAGCTTTCTTT
D: .
V: TRBV6-5
J: TRBJ1-1
size: .

CDR3: CASSLGTGWTDTHYF
DNA: TGTGCCAGTAGCTTAGGGACAGGGTGGACAGATACGCACTATTTT
D: TRBD1
V: TRBV28
J: TRBJ2-3
size: .

CDR3: CSARGGSGDFQETQYF
DNA: TGCAGTGCTAGAGGGGGTAGCGGAGACTTCCAAGAGACCCAGTACTTC
D: .
V: TRBV20-1
J: TRBJ2-5
size: few

CDR3: CASSFYSGNTIYF
DNA: TGTGCCAGCAGCTTCTACTCTGGAAACACCATATATTTT
D: .
V: TRBV21-1
J: TRBJ1-3
size: many

CDR3: CASSYSSGGTGYGYTF
DNA: TGTGCCAGCAGTTACTCGAGCGGCGGAACTGGTTATGGCTACACCTTC
D: .
V: TRBV6-6
J: TRBJ1-2
size: .

CDR3: CASSLSGVSRIGAFF
DNA: TGTGCCAGCAGTTTATCCGGCGTCAGTCGAATCGGAGCTTTCTTT
D: .
V: TRBV28
J: TRBJ1-1
size: .

CDR3: CASSQDRQSTDTQYF
DNA: TGTGCCAGCAGCCAAGATCGACAGAGCACAGATACGCAGTATTTT
D: .
V: TRBV14
J: TRBJ2-3
size: many

CDR3: CASGLDRGGTVAFF
DNA: TGTGCCAGCGGCTTAGACAGGGGAGGGACTGTAGCTTTCTTT
D: TRBD1
V: TRBV11-1
J: TRBJ1-1
size: .

CDR3: CASNEETSGSRKQYF
DNA: TGTGCCAGCAATGAAGAGACTAGCGGGAGTCGGAAGCAGTACTTC
D: TRBD2
V: TRBV6-1
J: TRBJ2-7
size: .

CDR3: CASSHEREAADEQFF
DNA: TGTGCCAGTAGTCATGAGCGGGAGGCGGCGGATGAGCAGTTCTTC
D: TRBD2
V: TRBV19
J: TRBJ2-1
size: .

CDR3: CTSSHSGRSDTQYF
DNA: TGCACCAGCAGTCATAGCGGGAGGTCCGATACGCAGTATTTT
D: TRBD2
V: TRBV5-1
J: TRBJ2-3
size: .

CDR3: CANSLSEGHSQPQHF
DNA: TGTGCCAACAGCTTAAGTGAGGGTCACAGTCAGCCCCAGCATTTT
D: .
V: TRBV5-5
J: TRBJ1-5
size: .

CDR3: CATSDSLQEINTDTQYF
DNA: TGTGCCACCAGTGATTCCCTACAGGAGATAAACACAGATACGCAGTATTTT
D: .
V: TRBV24-1
J: TRBJ2-3
size: few

CDR3: CAGSLGISGKLEQFF
DNA: TGTGCCGGCAGCTTAGGAATTAGCGGGAAGCTTGAGCAATTCTTC
D: TRBD2
V: TRBV11-3
J: TRBJ2-1
size: few

CDR3: CASSSLTVSIQYF
DNA: TGTGCCAGCAGCTCGCTGACTGTGTCCATTCAGTACTTC
D: .
V: TRBV5-6
J: TRBJ2-4
size: many

CDR3: CAIREGGGDTGELSF
DNA: TGTGCCATCAGAGAAGGCGGGGGCGACACCGGGGAGCTGTCTTTT
D: .
V: TRBV10-3
J: TRBJ2-2
size: .

CDR3: CASSLTSTSGIIETQYF
DNA: TGCGCCAGCAGCTTGACAAGTACTAGCGGGATCATCGAGACCCAGTACTTC
D: TRBD2
V: TRBV5-4
J: TRBJ2-5
size: .

CDR3: CVSSDSGSLSYDQYF
DNA: TGTGTCAGCAGCGATAGCGGGAGCCTCTCCTACGATCAGTACTTC
D: TRBD2
V: TRBV28
J: TRBJ2-7
size: .

CDR3: CSARLPIGVTDTQYF
DNA: TGCAGTGCTAGGTTACCTATCGGAGTCACAGATACGCAGTATTTT
D: .
V: TRBV20-1
J: TRBJ2-3
size: .

CDR3: CASKKTGRTVASF
DNA: TGCGCCAGCAAGAAGACAGGGCGGACTGTAGCTTCCTTT
D: TRBD1
V: TRBV6-6
J: TRBJ1-1
size: .

CDR3: CAGSSHLGQIDEQYF
DNA: TGTGCCGGCAGCTCTCACCTGGGACAGATTGATGAGCAGTACTTC
D: TRBD1
V: TRBV11-2
J: TRBJ2-7
size: .

CDR3: CAISPTNAYEQYF
DNA: TGTGCCATCTCCCCGACAAACGCCTACGAGCAGTACTTC
D: .
V: TRBV6-1
J: TRBJ2-7
size: many

CDR3: CASKTGTSAYEQYF
DNA: TGTGCCAGTAAAACCGGGACTAGCGCTTACGAGCAGTACTTC
D: TRBD2
V: TRBV28
J: TRBJ2-7
size: few

CDR3: CASSDASAGGTDTQYF
DNA: TGTGCCAGCAGTGACGCTAGCGCGGGGGGCACAGATACGCAGTATTTT
D: TRBD2
V: TRBV6-4
J: TRBJ2-3
size: .